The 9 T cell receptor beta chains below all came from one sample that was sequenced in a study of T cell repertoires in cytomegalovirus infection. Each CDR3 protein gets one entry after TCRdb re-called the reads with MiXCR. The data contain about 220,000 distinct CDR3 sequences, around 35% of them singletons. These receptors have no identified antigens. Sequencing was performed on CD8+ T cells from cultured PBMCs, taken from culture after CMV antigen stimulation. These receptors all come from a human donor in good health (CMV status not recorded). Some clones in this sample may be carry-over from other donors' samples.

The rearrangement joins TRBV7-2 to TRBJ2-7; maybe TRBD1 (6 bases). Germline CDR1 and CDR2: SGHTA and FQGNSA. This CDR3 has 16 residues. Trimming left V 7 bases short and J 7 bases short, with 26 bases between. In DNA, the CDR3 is TGTGCCAGCATCCTGCACCGGGACACCTCTTCGGGGGAGCAGTACTTC. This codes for CASILHRDTSSGEQYF.

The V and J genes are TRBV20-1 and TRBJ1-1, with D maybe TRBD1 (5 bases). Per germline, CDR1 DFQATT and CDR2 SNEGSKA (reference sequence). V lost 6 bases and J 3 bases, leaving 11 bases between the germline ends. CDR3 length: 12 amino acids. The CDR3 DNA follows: TGCAGTGCCGTTCGGGGGGACACTGAAGCTTTCTTT. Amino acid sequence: CSAVRGDTEAFF.

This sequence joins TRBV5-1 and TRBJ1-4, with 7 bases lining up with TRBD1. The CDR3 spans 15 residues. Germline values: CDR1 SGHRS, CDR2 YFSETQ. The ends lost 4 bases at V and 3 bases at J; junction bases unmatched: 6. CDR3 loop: CASSLGQAANEKLFF. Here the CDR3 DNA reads TGCGCCAGCAGCCTTGGACAGGCGGCTAATGAAAAACTGTTTTTT.

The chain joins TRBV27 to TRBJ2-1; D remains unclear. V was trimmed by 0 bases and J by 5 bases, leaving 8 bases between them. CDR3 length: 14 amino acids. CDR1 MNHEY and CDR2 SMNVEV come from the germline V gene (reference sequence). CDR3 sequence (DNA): TGTGCCAGCAGTTTATCGGCGGATAACAATGAGCAGTTCTTC. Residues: CASSLSADNNEQFF.

The CDR3 region is CSARKAYYGYTF. The CDR3 DNA follows: TGCAGTGCTAGAAAGGCATACTATGGCTACACCTTC. V is TRBV20-1 and J is TRBJ1-2; D is ambiguous. Germline lookup yields CDR1 DFQATT and CDR2 SNEGSKA (reference sequence). The CDR3 spans 12 residues. Trimming left V 2 bases short and J 3 bases short, with 7 bases between.

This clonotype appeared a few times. CDR3 nucleotides: TGTGCCAGCAGTTATGCGGGGAAATCTGGAAACACCATATATTTT. As protein: CASSYAGKSGNTIYF. This sequence joins TRBV6-8 and TRBJ1-3, with D unclear. Trimming shortened V by 3 bases and J by 1 base, and 10 bases separated the two germline ends. Germline assignment: CDR1 MNHGY and CDR2 SAAAGT. There are 15 residues in the CDR3.

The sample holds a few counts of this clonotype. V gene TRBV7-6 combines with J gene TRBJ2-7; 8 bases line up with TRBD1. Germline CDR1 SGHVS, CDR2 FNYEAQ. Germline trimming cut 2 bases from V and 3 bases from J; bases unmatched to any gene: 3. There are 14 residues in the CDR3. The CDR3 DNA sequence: TGTGCCAGCAGCTTAAGGACAGGGAACTACGAGCAGTACTTC. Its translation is CASSLRTGNYEQYF.

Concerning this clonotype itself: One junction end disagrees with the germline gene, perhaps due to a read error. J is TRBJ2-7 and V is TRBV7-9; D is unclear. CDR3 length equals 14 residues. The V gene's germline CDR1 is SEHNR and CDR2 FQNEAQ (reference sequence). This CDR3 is CASSFRLLSDEQYF. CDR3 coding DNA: TGTGCCAGCAGCTTCCGCCTCCTCTCCGACGAGCAGTACTTC.

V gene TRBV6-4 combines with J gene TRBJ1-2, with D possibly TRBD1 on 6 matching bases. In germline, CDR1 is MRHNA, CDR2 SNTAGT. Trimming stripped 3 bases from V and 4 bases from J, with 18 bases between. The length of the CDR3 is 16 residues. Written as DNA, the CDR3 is TGTGCCAGCAGTGAGACCTCCCAGGGGACTAGCTATGGCTACACCTTC. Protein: CASSETSQGTSYGYTF.